The 29 T cell receptor beta chains below come from one sample, sequenced in a study of T-cell reconstitution after alpha-beta-depleted transplantation in children. Unique molecular identifiers were used to barcode this TCRbeta library. TCRdb re-called the PCR reads through MiXCR, storing one row per CDR3 protein. Seen here are under 300,000 distinct CDR3 sequences, roughly 12% observed once, and the top ten hold about 20%. This specimen was peripheral blood, taken 180 days after TCRalphabeta/CD19-depleted stem cell transplant. These receptor sequences come from a male patient aged 2 to 10 who had a stem cell transplant for chronic granulomatous disease, so the T cells may come from the graft donor.

At least ten counts were recorded for this clonotype. The genes are TRBV21-1 and TRBJ2-6; TRBD1, the D gene given by the table, was not confirmed from the DNA. TRBV21-1 is marked as a pseudogene. The CDR3 contains 21 residues. Written as DNA, the CDR3 is TGTGCCAGCAGCTATCGAGGTGAAGGACAGGGGGCGCCGATAGGGGCCAACGTCCTGACTTTC. This sequence encodes CASSYRGEGQGAPIGANVLTF.

Points on this clonotype: It may be a read error: a sequence one base away is much more abundant. The chain links TRBV7-9 to TRBJ2-5; D gene ambiguous. Deletions cut 1 base from V and 1 base from J, with 13 bases between. This CDR3 is built from 16 residues. Germline V CDR1 and CDR2: SEHNR, FQNEAQ (reference sequence). CDR3 sequence reads: CASSLESPKVQETQYF. CDR3 DNA sequence: TGTGCCAGCAGCTTAGAGTCTCCGAAGGTCCAAGAGACCCAGTACTTC.

This clonotype was counted a few times. The CDR3 DNA sequence: TGTGCCAGCAGCTTAGCCCAGTACAACAATGAGCAGTTCTTC. Protein: CASSLAQYNNEQFF. The chain joins TRBV11-2 to TRBJ2-1; D remains ambiguous. Germline values: CDR1 SGHAT, CDR2 FQNNGV. V lost 1 base to trimming and J lost 5 bases, with 9 bases between them. The CDR3 runs 14 residues.

This clonotype has a count of ten or more. This chain joins TRBV18 and TRBJ2-2; no reliable D call. CDR3 length: 17 amino acids. CDR1 is KGHSH and CDR2 is LQKENI in the germline V gene. V was pared by 2 bases and J by 3 bases, with 16 bases between. The CDR3 DNA sequence: TGTGCCAGCTCACCAATCTGGACGCGGCGCGACACCGGGGAGCTGTTTTTT. Translation: CASSPIWTRRDTGELFF.

Points on this clonotype: This clone may be a read error of a much larger clone one base away. This rearrangement joins TRBV28 to TRBJ2-2; 15 bases align to TRBD2. This CDR3 region has 15 residues. Germline V CDR1 and CDR2: MDHEN, SYDVKM. This chain's CDR3 is CASKGLAGGPGEQFF. For the CDR3, the DNA is TGTGCCAGCAAAGGACTAGCGGGAGGGCCCGGGGAGCAGTTTTTT.

This clonotype was seen ten or more times. This chain uses TRBV7-2 with TRBJ2-2; tentatively, D is TRBD2 (6 bases). Germline V gene data show CDR1 as SGHTA and CDR2 as FQGNSA. There are 17 residues in the CDR3. Trimming shortened V by 4 bases and J by 1 base, and 16 bases separated the two germline ends. The CDR3: CASSSSWGVGNTGELFF. The DNA for the CDR3 is TGTGCCAGCAGCTCCTCGTGGGGGGTGGGGAACACCGGGGAGCTGTTTTTT.

This clonotype was picked up many times. V gene TRBV9 combines with J gene TRBJ2-2; 11 nucleotides line up with TRBD2. The V and J ends lost 5 bases and 5 bases, in that order; junction bases with no gene match: 5. Germline V lookup: CDR1 SGDLS, CDR2 YYNGEE. This CDR3 is 15 amino acids long. CDR3 in DNA: TGTGCCAGCAGTGGGACTAGCGGTTCGACCGGGGAGCTGTTTTTT. Residues: CASSGTSGSTGELFF.

This clonotype was seen repeatedly, ten times or more. V usage is TRBV2 and J usage is TRBJ2-2, with 7 bases identical to TRBD1. There are 15 residues in the CDR3. V gave up 5 bases and J gave up 4 bases; unmatched junction bases: 7. The germline V gene encodes CDR1 SNHLY and CDR2 FYNNEI. DNA for the CDR3: TGTGCCAGCAGTCGACAGGGCCTTGCCACCGGGGAGCTGTTTTTT. It translates to CASSRQGLATGELFF.

This clonotype was seen ten or more times. This sequence joins TRBV11-2 and TRBJ2-1; 7 bases line up with TRBD1. CDR3 length equals 14 residues. J was trimmed by 4 bases and V by 5 bases; bases with no gene match: 5. Germline CDR1 reads SGHAT; CDR2 reads FQNNGV. The CDR3 sequence is CASSETGWYNEQFF. As DNA, the CDR3 is TGTGCCAGCAGCGAGACAGGGTGGTACAATGAGCAGTTCTTC.

This clonotype has a count of ten or more. The CDR3 loop reads CSVVRPTLNEQYF. The CDR3 coding sequence is TGCAGCGTGGTCCGACCGACTCTCAACGAGCAGTACTTC. The chain joins TRBV29-1 to TRBJ2-7, with D unclear. The CDR3 sequence is 13 residues long. The germline V and J ends were trimmed by 6 bases and 5 bases, with 17 bases remaining between them. CDR1 is SQVTM, CDR2 ANQGSEA, per germline.

This clonotype showed up many times. The chain uses TRBV9 and TRBJ2-2, with D possibly TRBD2 on 6 matching bases. This CDR3 spans 12 amino acids. Per germline, CDR1 SGDLS and CDR2 YYNGEE. Trimming removed 4 bases at V and 6 bases at J, with 7 bases between. CDR3 residues: CASSPGAGELFF. The CDR3 DNA is TGTGCCAGCAGCCCGGGGGCCGGGGAGCTGTTTTTT.

This clonotype was seen ten or more times. The chain couples TRBV6-6 to TRBJ1-2; D call uncertain. This CDR3 has 13 amino acids. V lost 2 bases, J lost 2 bases, and 6 bases lay in between. Germline CDR1 is MNHNY and CDR2 is SVGAGI (reference sequence). CDR3 amino acids: CASSYGENYGYTF. The DNA for the CDR3 is TGTGCCAGCAGTTACGGGGAAAACTATGGCTACACCTTC.

This clonotype was counted ten times or more. The chain employs TRBV6-4 and TRBJ2-4, with D perhaps TRBD1 or TRBD2 (6 bases each). The CDR3 spans 15 residues. The V end was cut by 4 bases, the J end by 6 bases, with 16 bases between. Germline-derived CDR1 and CDR2 are MRHNA and SNTAGT. CDR3 sequence (DNA): TGTGCCAGCAGTGCTCTAGGGGGGCCGGGAAACATTCAGTACTTC. It is translated as CASSALGGPGNIQYF.

Ten or more counts support this clonotype. The rearrangement joins TRBV6-5 to TRBJ2-5, with 9 bases fitting TRBD1. Unmatched junction bases numbered 11, after V lost 6 bases and J lost 3 bases. Germline V lookup: CDR1 MNHEY, CDR2 SVGAGI. There are 16 residues in the CDR3. This CDR3 reads CASRQRTGVREETQYF. CDR3 coding DNA: TGTGCCAGCAGACAGAGGACAGGGGTTCGGGAAGAGACCCAGTACTTC.

V is TRBV14 and J is TRBJ2-1, with 8 bases aligning to TRBD2. Germline assignment: CDR1 SGHDN and CDR2 FVKESK. The junction had 4 bases not matched to a gene; V was cut back by 1 base and J by 8 bases. The CDR3 covers 14 residues. CDR3 loop: CASSQVGREDEQFF. For the CDR3, the DNA is TGTGCCAGCAGCCAAGTAGGGCGGGAGGATGAGCAGTTCTTC.

This clonotype was recorded many times. CDR3 nucleotide sequence: TGTGCCAGCAGCCCCCATCTAGCCTACGAGCAGTACTTC. It specifies CASSPHLAYEQYF. This chain joins TRBV7-2 and TRBJ2-7, with D hard to call. CDR1 is SGHTA, CDR2 FQGNSA, per germline. There are 13 residues in the CDR3. V was shortened by 5 bases and J by 2 bases, with 10 bases between the two germline ends. Together with reference TRBV7-2 and TRBJ2-7, the CDR3 gives the full variable domain: GAGVSQSPSNKVTEKGKDVELRCDPISGHTALYWYRQSLGQGLEFLIYFQGNSAPDKSGLPSDRFSAERTGGSVSTLTIQRTQQEDSAVYLCASSPHLAYEQYFGPGTRLTVT.

Points on this clonotype: A much larger clone is a single base away; this may be a read error. This chain connects TRBV7-2 to TRBJ1-5; maybe TRBD1 (6 bases). There are 14 residues in the CDR3. V dropped 4 bases and J dropped 3 bases, with 10 bases sitting between them. Germline V CDR1 and CDR2: SGHTA, FQGNSA. CDR3 protein: CASSSGVANQPQHF. The CDR3, as DNA: TGTGCCAGCAGCTCAGGGGTGGCCAATCAGCCCCAGCATTTT.

Worth noting for this clonotype: Possible read error: a much larger clone is one base away. The chain is built from TRBV20-1 and TRBJ2-1, with 11 bases aligning to TRBD2. CDR1 is DFQATT and CDR2 is SNEGSKA in the germline V gene (reference sequence). This CDR3 has 15 amino acids. The CDR3 spells CSVCPSGRTYNERFF. The DNA of the CDR3 is TGCAGTGTTTGTCCTAGCGGGAGGACTTACAATGAGCGGTTCTTC.

This clonotype has a count of ten or more. The chain employs TRBV5-1 and TRBJ2-5; D unclear. The CDR3 is 13 amino acids. The germline CDR1 and CDR2 sequences are SGHRS and YFSETQ. Trimming pared 0 bases from V and 0 bases from J, leaving 3 bases between. CDR3 residues: CASSLDNQETQYF. The CDR3, as DNA: TGCGCCAGCAGCTTGGACAACCAAGAGACCCAGTACTTC.

This clonotype was counted ten times or more. V usage is TRBV7-8 and J usage is TRBJ2-7; TRBD2 matches at 9 bases. The CDR3 is made up of 17 amino acids. J gave up 2 bases and V 3 bases, and 11 bases lay outside the gene matches. Germline V gene sequence: CDR1 SGHVS, CDR2 FQNEAQ. This CDR3 reads CASSLTVAGALTYEQYF. The CDR3, as DNA: TGTGCCAGCAGCTTGACGGTAGCGGGAGCTCTTACCTACGAGCAGTACTTC.

Ten or more counts support this clonotype. The genes are TRBV7-6 and TRBJ2-2, with D possibly TRBD2 on 6 matching bases. V was cut by 2 bases and J by 0 bases, with 10 bases left in between. In germline, CDR1 is SGHVS, CDR2 FNYEAQ. CDR3 length equals 16 residues. CDR3 nucleotide sequence: TGTGCCAGCAGCTTATCGGGACTTGCGAACACCGGGGAGCTGTTTTTT. Protein product: CASSLSGLANTGELFF.

This clonotype was recorded a few times. The chain joins TRBV19 to TRBJ2-3; 8 nucleotides line up with TRBD2. The V gene end was trimmed by 4 bases and the J gene end by 0 bases; junction bases not matched to a gene: 15. Looked up from germline, CDR1 is LNHDA and CDR2 is SQIVND (reference sequence). The CDR3 covers 19 residues. CDR3 residues: CASSRQRSGSRSSTDTQYF. CDR3 DNA: TGTGCCAGTAGTAGGCAGAGAAGCGGGAGTCGGTCTAGCACAGATACGCAGTATTTT.

The genes are TRBV29-1 and TRBJ2-7; D may be TRBD2 (5 bases). The CDR3 sequence is 13 residues long. Trimming removed 4 bases at V and 1 base at J, with 11 bases between. Germline V CDR1 and CDR2: SQVTM, ANQGSEA. Here the CDR3 reads CSVVPRDSYEQYF. As DNA, the CDR3 is TGCAGCGTTGTTCCCCGGGATTCCTACGAGCAGTACTTC.

This chain uses TRBV18 with TRBJ1-1; possible D gene TRBD1, 5 bases. Germline V gene lookup returns CDR1 KGHSH and CDR2 LQKENI. The CDR3 has 15 amino acids. Trimming left V 5 bases short and J 0 bases short, with 13 bases between. CDR3: CASSKDISMNTEAFF. The CDR3 DNA reads TGTGCCAGCTCAAAGGACATCTCAATGAACACTGAAGCTTTCTTT.

V and J are TRBV10-3 and TRBJ2-7; 9 nucleotides line up with TRBD2. Per the germline V gene, CDR1 is ENHRY and CDR2 is SYGVKD. This CDR3 has 14 amino acids. J lost 7 bases, V lost 4 bases, and 8 bases had no gene match. CDR3 DNA: TGTGCCATCAGTGGTAGCGGGGGAATAATGGAGCAGTACTTC. Translated: CAISGSGGIMEQYF.

The sample holds many counts of this clonotype. The V gene is TRBV3-1, the J gene TRBJ2-2, with D possibly matching TRBD1 (6 bases). Trimming removed 3 bases from V and 8 bases from J, with 13 bases in between. The germline V gene has CDR1 LGHDT and CDR2 YNNKEL (reference sequence). The CDR3 extends over 14 amino acids. In nucleotides, the CDR3 is TGTGCCAGCAGCCAGGGACATACTAAAGGGGAGCTGTTTTTT. Amino acids: CASSQGHTKGELFF. The full variable domain, completed using reference TRBV3-1 and TRBJ2-2, is DTAVSQTPKYLVTQMGNDKSIKCEQNLGHDTMYWYKQDSKKFLKIMFSYNNKELIINETVPNRFSPKSPDKAHLNLHINSLELGDSAVYFCASSQGHTKGELFFGEGSRLTVL.

This clonotype was picked up many times. V gene TRBV29-1 combines with J gene TRBJ2-7; weak D call: TRBD1 (5 bases). The germline V gene has CDR1 SQVTM and CDR2 ANQGSEA. V lost 1 base and J 3 bases, leaving 7 bases between the germline ends. The CDR3 totals 12 residues. The CDR3 loop reads CSVEGTHYEQYF. The CDR3 DNA is TGCAGCGTTGAAGGGACACACTACGAGCAGTACTTC.

This clonotype was recorded many times. CDR3 DNA: TGTGCCAGCAGCCCCTACCTAGCGGGAGATACAGATACGCAGTATTTT. Its translation: CASSPYLAGDTDTQYF. V usage is TRBV5-5 and J usage is TRBJ2-3; TRBD2 agrees at 10 bases. The CDR3 loop spans 16 amino acids. In germline, CDR1 is SGHKS, CDR2 YYEKEE (reference sequence). The junction had 8 bases not matched to a gene; V was cut back by 4 bases and J by 3 bases.

For this clonotype: This may stem from a read error, because a much larger clone lies one nucleotide away. No conserved phenylalanine or tryptophan ends this CDR3, so it is likely a read error. The chain combines TRBV5-5 with TRBJ2-3; D gene ambiguous. Trimming took 1 base from V and 4 from J, leaving 7 bases between them. Germline CDR1 SGHKS, CDR2 YYEKEE (reference sequence). This CDR3 is built from 13 residues. CDR3 in amino acids: CASSLQDSDTQYS. In DNA, the CDR3 is TGTGCCAGCAGCTTGCAGGATTCAGATACGCAGTATTCT.